This T cell receptor beta chain derives from a study of Ad26.COV2.S vaccination and SARS-CoV-2 variants. Turning to the study itself: Ad26.COV2.S, an intramuscular injection, was given once or twice 56 days apart.

Treatment denoted: some 19 received Ad26.COV2.S at low or high dose, single or two shots; about five received placebo; per-sample allocation not given. Sampling was performed 63 days after the first vaccine or placebo injection. This clone was detected ten times or more. TCRdb keeps only in-frame clones here, not all; method: immunoSEQ multiplex PCR. The sample consists of hundreds of thousands of clones, around 89% of them appearing once. The V gene's germline CDR1 is MNHNY and CDR2 SVGAGI (reference sequence). V was pared by 5 bases and J by 2 bases, with 17 bases between. This CDR3 comprises 16 residues.

The origin of this receptor is a person between 18 and 65 years old who received the Ad26.COV2.S COVID-19 vaccine or a placebo. The sample consisted of peripheral blood, taken in a trial of Ad26.COV2.S vaccine versus placebo. The rearrangement joins TRBV6-6 to TRBJ2-3, with D perhaps TRBD1 or TRBD2 (7 bases each). CDR3 protein: CASSQGEGQPTDTQYF. As DNA, the CDR3 is TGTGCCAGCAGTCAGGGGGAGGGGCAGCCCACAGATACGCAGTATTTT.